The TCR beta chain under discussion was sequenced for a study of response to subunit inactivated influenza vaccine. TCRdb reprocessed the RT-PCR reads with MiXCR, giving one entry per CDR3 protein. This sample carries approximately 520,000 distinct CDR3 sequences, over 25% of them seen once, and the ten largest clones take 1.5% to 2%. CDR1 SGHAT and CDR2 FQNNGV come from the germline V gene. This CDR3 is 18 amino acids long. The V end lost 1 base, the J end lost 0 bases, and 17 bases lay between the germline ends. The sample was CD4+ T cells sorted from PBMCs, taken 4 to 6 days after vaccination. This clonotype was sampled from a man in his fifties or sixties who received an inactivated influenza vaccine. The chain couples TRBV11-2 to TRBJ2-3, with D perhaps TRBD2 (6 bases). The CDR3 here is CASSLGGVSKPSTDTQYF. For the CDR3, the DNA is TGTGCCAGCAGCTTAGGGGGGGTGTCAAAACCTAGCACAGATACGCAGTATTTT.